The 6 T cell receptor beta chains below come from one sample, sequenced in a study of tumor-infiltrating lymphocytes in oesophageal squamous cell carcinoma (dated by TCRdb to 2016 to 2017). Libraries came from PCR. Sequencing was carried out with an Illumina HiSeq 2000. TCRdb trimmed public reads at Q25 via fastp, called clones via MiXCR and kept in-frame beta chains. Every CDR3 protein is listed once, alongside the most common genes and DNA of its rows. The table for this sample lists roughly 12,000 distinct CDR3 sequences; 45% to 55% of them were counted only once. The top ten clonotypes cover over 11% of the sample. Sequences were obtained from normal esophageal tissue next to the tumor. These receptors originate from a male donor with esophageal squamous cell carcinoma.

This clonotype ranks as medium-sized (0.01 to 0.1%). The chain uses TRBV6-1 and TRBJ2-7, with 8 bases fitting TRBD2. CDR1 and CDR2 (germline): MNHNS, SASEGT. The V and J ends lost 6 bases and 5 bases, in that order; junction bases with no gene match: 9. The CDR3 extends over 14 amino acids. The CDR3 here is CASRETSARDEQYF. In nucleotides, the CDR3 is TGTGCCAGCAGGGAGACTAGCGCTAGGGACGAGCAGTACTTC.

The chain combines TRBV24-1 with TRBJ2-7; 9 bases are a match to TRBD1. The end of the DNA aligns better with TRBJ2-1, so the J call may be wrong. Looked up from germline, CDR1 is KGHDR and CDR2 is SFDVKD. The CDR3 is 16 amino acids. CDR3 residues: CATSDMGTGNDNEQFF. CDR3 sequence (DNA): TGTGCCACCAGTGATATGGGGACAGGGAACGACAATGAGCAGTTCTTC.

This CDR3 reads CASTRTENQPQHF. The CDR3 DNA reads as TGTGCCAGCACCAGGACAGAAAATCAGCCCCAGCATTTT. V gene TRBV2 combines with J gene TRBJ1-5; D may be TRBD1 (6 bases). CDR3 length equals 13 residues. Germline lookup yields CDR1 SNHLY and CDR2 FYNNEI. V gave up 7 bases and J gave up 4 bases, with 11 bases separating them.

This clonotype is medium-sized by share. The V call is TRBV7-2, the J call TRBJ2-7; D might be TRBD1 or TRBD2, each matching 5 bases. The V and J ends lost 4 bases and 6 bases respectively, with 13 bases between them. The CDR3 extends over 13 amino acids. The germline CDR1 and CDR2 sequences are SGHTA and FQGNSA. CDR3 nucleotide sequence: TGTGCCAGCAGCTCCGGTGGGGGAACCGAGCAGTACTTC. As protein: CASSSGGGTEQYF.

The chain has TRBV7-3 and TRBJ2-1; TRBD2 matches at 8 bases. Trimming removed 1 base from V and 0 bases from J; junction bases left unmatched: 2. CDR1 and CDR2 from the germline V gene are SGHTA and FQGTGA. The CDR3 extends over 16 amino acids. The CDR3 protein is CASSLKGTSSYNEQFF. Written as DNA, the CDR3 is TGTGCCAGCAGCTTAAAGGGGACTAGCTCCTACAATGAGCAGTTCTTC.

J is TRBJ2-4 and V is TRBV7-8; 9 bases agree with TRBD2. The assigned J gene may be wrong: the sequence end matches TRBJ2-1 better. The CDR3 totals 17 residues. Germline CDR1 and CDR2: SGHVS and FQNEAQ. The CDR3 reads CASSPLLLAGFYNEQFF. For the CDR3, the DNA is TGTGCCAGCAGCCCCCTGCTCCTAGCGGGGTTCTACAATGAGCAGTTCTTC.